Below are 7 T cell receptor beta chains sequenced from a single sample in a study of T cell responses to AZD1222 COVID-19 vaccine. Sequencing used immunoSEQ multiplex PCR; TCRdb keeps in-frame clones, though not all of them. This table holds about 170,000 clones, 75% to 90% found once. The source material was peripheral blood, sampled on day 0 of AZD1222 vaccination. The receptors were sampled from an adult in good health.

J is TRBJ1-1 and V is TRBV18, with 7 nucleotides matching TRBD1. Germline-derived CDR1 and CDR2 are KGHSH and LQKENI. The CDR3 totals 15 residues. V dropped 3 bases and J dropped 3; count of bases not matched to a gene: 7. CDR3 protein: CASSPKRDRDTEAFF. The CDR3, as DNA: TGTGCCAGCTCACCCAAAAGAGACAGGGACACTGAAGCTTTCTTT.

This chain links TRBV11-1 with TRBJ2-7; 8 bases map to TRBD1. V was clipped by 5 bases and J by 7 bases; unmatched bases: 4. The CDR3 covers 12 residues. The V gene's germline CDR1 is SGHAT and CDR2 FQDESV (reference sequence). The DNA for the CDR3 is TGTGCCAGCAGCCGAGACAGGGGAGAGCAGTACTTC. This sequence encodes CASSRDRGEQYF. Complete variable domain (other parts from reference TRBV11-1 and TRBJ2-7): EAEVAQSPRYKITEKSQAVAFWCDPISGHATLYWYRQILGQGPELLVQFQDESVVDDSQLPKDRFSAERLKGVDSTLKIQPAELGDSAMYLCASSRDRGEQYFGPGTRLTVT.

V usage is TRBV6-5 and J usage is TRBJ2-7; D perhaps matches TRBD1 (6 bases). The length of the CDR3 is 15 residues. The germline V and J ends were trimmed by 6 bases and 2 bases, with 17 bases remaining between them. The germline V gene encodes CDR1 MNHEY and CDR2 SVGAGI. Written as DNA, the CDR3 is TGTGCCAGCAGCCGAGACAGGACGGAGACCTACGAGCAGTACTTC. It encodes CASSRDRTETYEQYF.

The J gene is TRBJ1-4, the V gene TRBV28; the D gene is possibly TRBD1 (5 bases). The CDR3 contains 15 residues. The germline CDR1 and CDR2 sequences are MDHEN and SYDVKM. The V gene lost 6 bases and the J gene lost 8 bases, with 19 bases spanning the gap. CDR3 protein: CASSQGEGRGEKLFF. In nucleotides, the CDR3 is TGTGCCAGCAGCCAGGGTGAGGGGAGAGGGGAAAAACTGTTTTTT.

The chain recombines TRBV15 with TRBJ2-1; the D gene is possibly TRBD1 (6 bases). The CDR3 is 17 amino acids. Per the germline V gene, CDR1 is LNHNV and CDR2 is YYDKDF (reference sequence). V lost 0 bases and J 3 bases, leaving 15 bases between the germline ends. CDR3 nucleotides: TGTGCCACCAGCAGAGATCCCCGGCAGGGGAGCTACAATGAGCAGTTCTTC. It is translated as CATSRDPRQGSYNEQFF.

The rearrangement uses TRBV11-2 and TRBJ1-2, with D possibly being TRBD1 (5 bases). CDR1 is SGHAT, CDR2 FQNNGV, per germline. There are 14 residues in the CDR3. Trimming removed 1 base at V and 1 base at J, with 7 bases between. CDR3 bases: TGTGCCAGCAGCTTAGTCGACAGTAACTATGGCTACACCTTC. This translates into CASSLVDSNYGYTF.

The chain couples TRBV5-1 to TRBJ2-7; 7 bases line up with TRBD1. V was clipped by 0 bases and J by 3 bases; unmatched bases: 3. The CDR3 contains 14 residues. The germline gives CDR1 SGHRS, CDR2 YFSETQ. In DNA, the CDR3 is TGCGCCAGCAGCTTGGACAGGGGACGCTACGAGCAGTACGTC. It yields the protein CASSLDRGRYEQYV.